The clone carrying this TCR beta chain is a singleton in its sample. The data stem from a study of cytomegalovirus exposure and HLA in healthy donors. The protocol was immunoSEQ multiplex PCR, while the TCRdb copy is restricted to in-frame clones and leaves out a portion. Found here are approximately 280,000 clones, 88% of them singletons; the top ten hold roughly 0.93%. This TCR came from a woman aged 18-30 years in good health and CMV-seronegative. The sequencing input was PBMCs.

CDR3 coding DNA: TGTGCCAGCAGTTCCTCGGGGACAGGGGCGACCTACGAGCAGTACTTC. It is translated as CASSSSGTGATYEQYF. The chain recombines TRBV6-5 with TRBJ2-7; TRBD1 matches at 10 bases. This CDR3 contains 16 residues. CDR1 and CDR2 from the germline V gene are MNHEY and SVGAGI. The V and J ends lost 4 bases and 2 bases, in that order; junction bases with no gene match: 8.